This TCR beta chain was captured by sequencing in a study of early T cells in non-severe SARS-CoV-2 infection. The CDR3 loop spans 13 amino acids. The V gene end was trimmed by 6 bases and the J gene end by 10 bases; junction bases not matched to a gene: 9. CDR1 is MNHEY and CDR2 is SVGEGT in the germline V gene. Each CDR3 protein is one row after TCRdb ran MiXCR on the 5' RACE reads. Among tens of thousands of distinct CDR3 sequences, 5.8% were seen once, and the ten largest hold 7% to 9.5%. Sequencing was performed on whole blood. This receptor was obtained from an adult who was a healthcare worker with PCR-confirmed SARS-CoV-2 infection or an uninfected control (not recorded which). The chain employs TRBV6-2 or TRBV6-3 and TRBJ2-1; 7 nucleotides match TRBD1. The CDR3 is CASREDRRREQFF. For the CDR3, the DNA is TGTGCCAGCAGGGAGGACAGGCGCAGGGAGCAGTTCTTC.